This entry features one TCR beta chain sequence. Original analysis: Amplification with reference gene primers provided the estimates of nucleated cell counts. TCRdb keeps only in-frame clones here, not all; method: immunoSEQ multiplex PCR. V and J calls and clone size are given by that table; D and trimming were obtained from the DNA. The data show roughly 160,000 clones, approximately 91% seen once. These data originate in a study of blood T cell repertoires in COVID-19. The CDR3 loop spans 14 amino acids. Trimming pared 5 bases from V and 0 bases from J, leaving 10 bases between. Germline V gene data show CDR1 as KGHSH and CDR2 as LQKENI.

This clonotype originated in a man between 18 and 35 years old with COVID-19, enrolled during active disease. The sample taken for sequencing was peripheral blood. The rearrangement links TRBV18 to TRBJ2-5, with D perhaps matching TRBD2 (5 bases). DNA for the CDR3: TGTGCCAGCTCAGCCGGACTGGACCAAGAGACCCAGTACTTC. Translating it yields CASSAGLDQETQYF.